These T cell receptor beta chains were read from a single sample in a study of technical replicates of blood from a handful of donors. The protocol was immunoSEQ multiplex PCR, while the TCRdb copy is restricted to in-frame clones and leaves out a portion. The sample shows about 97,000 clones, roughly 94% of them seen only once. Sequenced sample: T cells isolated from PBMCs. These receptors were collected from a human donor in good health. CDR3s include the opening cysteine and the closing phenylalanine or tryptophan. The D gene is left open where the match is weak. Some rows have no size entry. The others give once, few or many, or a class for an expanded clone.

size: NA; V: TRBV18; J: TRBJ1-1; D: NA; CDR3: CASSPGAIPNTEAFF; DNA: TGTGCCAGCTCACCAGGGGCTATTCCGAACACTGAAGCTTTCTTT
size: NA; V: TRBV27; J: TRBJ2-3; D: TRBD1; CDR3: CASSLGTGRDTQYF; DNA: TGTGCCAGCAGTTTAGGGACAGGGAGAGATACGCAGTATTTT
size: NA; V: TRBV29-1; J: TRBJ2-5; D: NA; CDR3: CSVGTQGGVETQYF; DNA: TGCAGCGTTGGGACCCAAGGGGGAGTGGAGACCCAGTACTTC
size: NA; V: TRBV29-1; J: TRBJ2-2; D: TRBD1; CDR3: CSVGGTGRGPGELFF; DNA: TGCAGCGTTGGAGGGACAGGGAGAGGCCCCGGGGAGCTGTTTTTT
size: NA; V: TRBV27; J: TRBJ2-7; D: NA; CDR3: CASSSTDFYEQYF; DNA: TGTGCCAGCAGTTCTACCGATTTCTACGAGCAGTACTTC
size: NA; V: TRBV27; J: TRBJ1-1; D: TRBD1; CDR3: CASSLSSQGQEVTEAFF; DNA: TGTGCCAGCAGTTTATCGTCGCAGGGACAGGAGGTCACTGAAGCTTTCTTT
size: NA; V: TRBV19; J: TRBJ2-3; D: NA; CDR3: CASMEYLTDTQYF; DNA: TGTGCCAGTATGGAGTACCTCACAGATACGCAGTATTTT
size: NA; V: TRBV2; J: TRBJ1-5; D: NA; CDR3: CASSEGLRQIHQPQHF; DNA: TGTGCCAGCAGTGAAGGGTTGAGACAGATACATCAGCCCCAGCATTTT
size: NA; V: TRBV5-4; J: TRBJ2-3; D: TRBD1; CDR3: CASSLGQGRTDTQYF; DNA: TGTGCCAGCAGCTTAGGACAGGGGCGAACAGATACGCAGTATTTT
size: NA; V: TRBV5-1; J: TRBJ1-5; D: TRBD1; CDR3: CASSLGQQGQPQHF; DNA: TGCGCCAGCAGTTTGGGGCAACAGGGGCAGCCCCAGCATTTT
size: NA; V: TRBV6-5; J: TRBJ2-1; D: NA; CDR3: CASSYSRNEQFF; DNA: TGTGCCAGCAGTTACTCGAGGAATGAGCAGTTCTTC
size: NA; V: TRBV4-1; J: TRBJ2-7; D: TRBD2; CDR3: CASSQDPGTSGTSYEQYF; DNA: TGCGCCAGCAGCCAAGATCCGGGGACTAGCGGGACCTCCTACGAGCAGTACTTC
size: NA; V: TRBV28; J: TRBJ1-2; D: NA; CDR3: CASSLRDTSFNYGYTF; DNA: TGTGCCAGCAGTCTCCGGGACACCTCCTTTAACTATGGCTACACCTTC
size: NA; V: TRBV7-9; J: TRBJ2-1; D: TRBD2; CDR3: CASSYPPTSGRYDEQFF; DNA: TGTGCCAGCAGCTACCCGCCCACTAGCGGGAGGTATGATGAGCAGTTCTTC
size: NA; V: TRBV30; J: TRBJ2-7; D: NA; CDR3: CAWSNTHLYEQYF; DNA: TGTGCCTGGAGTAACACGCATCTCTACGAGCAGTACTTC
size: NA; V: TRBV19; J: TRBJ1-2; D: NA; CDR3: CASSIGGLNYGYTF; DNA: TGTGCCAGTAGTATCGGGGGGCTAAACTATGGCTACACCTTC
size: NA; V: TRBV7-8; J: TRBJ2-1; D: TRBD2; CDR3: CASSLGLAGEWEQFF; DNA: TGTGCCAGCAGCTTAGGGCTAGCGGGAGAGTGGGAGCAGTTCTTC
size: NA; V: TRBV5-1; J: TRBJ1-3; D: NA; CDR3: CASSLEAGNTIYF; DNA: TGCGCCAGCAGCTTGGAAGCCGGAAACACCATATATTTT
size: NA; V: TRBV19; J: TRBJ1-5; D: NA; CDR3: CASRDSNNQPQHF; DNA: TGTGCCAGTCGCGACAGCAACAATCAGCCCCAGCATTTT
size: NA; V: TRBV7-9; J: TRBJ1-1; D: NA; CDR3: CASSLQDREAFF; DNA: TGTGCCAGCAGCTTACAAGACAGAGAAGCTTTCTTT
size: NA; V: TRBV10-1; J: TRBJ2-5; D: TRBD2; CDR3: CASSTERERGETQYF; DNA: TGCGCCAGCAGTACGGAGCGGGAGAGGGGGGAGACCCAGTACTTC
size: NA; V: TRBV15; J: TRBJ1-4; D: NA; CDR3: CATSRSGVTNEKLFF; DNA: TGTGCCACCAGCAGGTCAGGGGTGACTAATGAAAAACTGTTTTTT
size: NA; V: TRBV10-3; J: TRBJ2-7; D: TRBD1; CDR3: CAISHGTGGYEQYF; DNA: TGTGCCATCAGTCACGGGACAGGGGGCTACGAGCAGTACTTC
size: NA; V: TRBV6-5; J: TRBJ2-5; D: TRBD1; CDR3: CASSYYRGKETQYF; DNA: TGTGCCAGCAGTTATTACAGGGGGAAGGAGACCCAGTACTTC
size: NA; V: TRBV11-2; J: TRBJ2-1; D: TRBD1; CDR3: CASSLVTGQIFF; DNA: TGTGCCAGCAGCTTAGTGACAGGGCAAATATTCTTC
size: NA; V: TRBV30; J: TRBJ1-4; D: TRBD1; CDR3: CAWGTGLNEKLFF; DNA: TGTGCCTGGGGGACAGGGTTGAATGAAAAACTGTTTTTT
size: NA; V: TRBV5-6; J: TRBJ2-7; D: TRBD2; CDR3: CASSLGDSGRAEYF; DNA: TGTGCCAGCAGCTTGGGTGATAGCGGGAGAGCTGAGTACTTC
size: NA; V: TRBV6-6; J: TRBJ2-5; D: TRBD1; CDR3: CASLRDSGLGTQYF; DNA: TGTGCCAGTCTCCGGGACAGCGGATTGGGGACCCAGTACTTC
size: NA; V: TRBV4-2; J: TRBJ2-7; D: TRBD2; CDR3: CASSQQGGTAYEQYF; DNA: TGTGCCAGCAGCCAACAGGGAGGGACCGCCTACGAGCAGTACTTC
size: NA; V: TRBV27; J: TRBJ2-5; D: TRBD1; CDR3: CASSLYPGTVQETQYF; DNA: TGTGCCAGCAGTTTATACCCCGGGACAGTTCAAGAGACCCAGTACTTC
size: NA; V: TRBV9; J: TRBJ1-2; D: TRBD1; CDR3: CASSIRQGATGYTF; DNA: TGTGCCAGCAGCATCAGACAGGGGGCTACTGGCTACACCTTC
size: once; V: TRBV28; J: TRBJ2-3; D: NA; CDR3: CASSYQTRGDTQYF; DNA: TGTGCCAGCAGCTATCAGACCCGGGGAGATACGCAGTATTTT
size: NA; V: TRBV27; J: TRBJ2-1; D: TRBD2; CDR3: CASGGGRFFNEQFF; DNA: TGTGCCAGCGGCGGCGGGAGGTTTTTCAATGAGCAGTTCTTC
size: NA; V: TRBV2; J: TRBJ2-1; D: NA; CDR3: CASREGVPYNEQFF; DNA: TGTGCCAGCAGGGAGGGAGTGCCCTACAATGAGCAGTTCTTC
size: NA; V: TRBV5-5; J: TRBJ2-2; D: TRBD2; CDR3: CASSLGLAGGTGELFF; DNA: TGTGCCAGCAGCTTGGGACTAGCGGGAGGAACCGGGGAGCTGTTTTTT
size: once; V: TRBV19; J: TRBJ1-2; D: NA; CDR3: CASSILTVSNYGYTF; DNA: TGTGCCAGTAGTATATTAACAGTCTCTAACTATGGCTACACCTTC
size: NA; V: TRBV15; J: TRBJ1-2; D: NA; CDR3: CATSRDGDRSSGYTF; DNA: TGTGCCACCAGCAGAGATGGAGACAGGAGTAGTGGCTACACCTTC
size: NA; V: TRBV7-9; J: TRBJ2-3; D: NA; CDR3: CASSFGGAVTDTQYF; DNA: TGTGCCAGCAGCTTCGGTGGAGCTGTAACAGATACGCAGTATTTT
size: NA; V: TRBV25-1; J: TRBJ1-1; D: NA; CDR3: CASSEAGVGTEAFF; DNA: TGTGCCAGCAGTGAGGCCGGGGTGGGCACTGAAGCTTTCTTT
size: NA; V: TRBV29-1; J: TRBJ1-1; D: NA; CDR3: CSVSRVNTEAFF; DNA: TGCAGCGTCTCCCGGGTGAACACTGAAGCTTTCTTT
size: NA; V: TRBV5-6; J: TRBJ2-1; D: TRBD2; CDR3: CASSLGLDTYNEQFF; DNA: TGTGCCAGCAGCTTAGGACTAGACACCTACAATGAGCAGTTCTTC
size: NA; V: TRBV9; J: TRBJ2-1; D: TRBD2; CDR3: CASSIGLAASSYNEQFF; DNA: TGTGCCAGCAGCATCGGACTAGCGGCCTCCTCCTACAATGAGCAGTTCTTC
size: NA; V: TRBV28; J: TRBJ2-7; D: NA; CDR3: CASGGELSSYEQYF; DNA: TGTGCCAGCGGCGGCGAACTTAGCTCCTACGAGCAGTACTTC
size: NA; V: TRBV9; J: TRBJ2-7; D: TRBD1; CDR3: CASSAGTGGSYEQYF; DNA: TGTGCCAGCAGCGCCGGGACAGGGGGCTCTTACGAGCAGTACTTC
size: once; V: TRBV28; J: TRBJ1-5; D: NA; CDR3: CASSPHLRSANQPQHF; DNA: TGTGCCAGCAGTCCCCATTTGAGGTCGGCTAATCAGCCCCAGCATTTT
size: NA; V: TRBV11-2; J: TRBJ2-7; D: NA; CDR3: CASSLVGSLAYEQYF; DNA: TGTGCCAGCAGCTTAGTGGGGAGTTTGGCCTACGAGCAGTACTTC
size: once; V: TRBV10-3; J: TRBJ1-1; D: NA; CDR3: CAIRGEFEAFF; DNA: TGTGCCATCCGGGGGGAGTTTGAAGCTTTCTTT
size: NA; V: TRBV9; J: TRBJ2-7; D: TRBD1; CDR3: CASSLHRDRGEQYF; DNA: TGTGCCAGCAGCCTACACCGGGACAGGGGCGAGCAGTACTTC
size: NA; V: TRBV10-1; J: TRBJ2-1; D: NA; CDR3: CASSDAQGEREQFF; DNA: TGCGCCAGCAGTGACGCCCAGGGCGAGCGTGAGCAGTTCTTC
size: NA; V: TRBV19; J: TRBJ1-5; D: TRBD1; CDR3: CASSTMTGSNQPQHF; DNA: TGTGCCAGTAGTACGATGACAGGGTCAAATCAGCCCCAGCATTTT
size: NA; V: TRBV19; J: TRBJ2-7; D: NA; CDR3: CASSLQRSYEQYF; DNA: TGTGCCAGTAGTCTTCAGCGGAGTTACGAGCAGTACTTC
size: once; V: TRBV2; J: TRBJ2-2; D: TRBD2; CDR3: CASSRLAGTNTGELFF; DNA: TGTGCCAGCAGTAGACTAGCGGGGACGAACACCGGGGAGCTGTTTTTT
size: NA; V: TRBV27; J: TRBJ2-3; D: NA; CDR3: CASSLGGAVSTDTQYF; DNA: TGTGCCAGCAGTTTGGGTGGGGCTGTTAGCACAGATACGCAGTATTTT